This T cell receptor beta chain was identified in a study of T cell responses to AZD1222 COVID-19 vaccine. The CDR3 consists of 15 residues. V lost 5 bases to trimming and J lost 4 bases, with 17 bases between them. The V gene's germline CDR1 is SGHAT and CDR2 FQDESV (reference sequence). Study conclusions and caveats: Spike was spanned by vaccine-associated CD4 TCRs, which were dominant at 160-218 and 743-854.

Generated by immunoSEQ multiplex PCR, the TCRdb table keeps only in-frame clones and is missing some. In the table there are over 85,000 clones, 88% of which are singletons. On this clone itself: Its specificity is unknown.

This clonotype originated in an adult in good health. The chain couples TRBV11-1 to TRBJ1-2; a weak D match, TRBD1 (6 bases). The sample consisted of peripheral blood, taken on day 0 of AZD1222 vaccination. The CDR3 region has the DNA TGTGCCAGCAGCCAAAGGACAGTCCTTTCCTATGGCTACACCTTC. Translation gives CASSQRTVLSYGYTF.